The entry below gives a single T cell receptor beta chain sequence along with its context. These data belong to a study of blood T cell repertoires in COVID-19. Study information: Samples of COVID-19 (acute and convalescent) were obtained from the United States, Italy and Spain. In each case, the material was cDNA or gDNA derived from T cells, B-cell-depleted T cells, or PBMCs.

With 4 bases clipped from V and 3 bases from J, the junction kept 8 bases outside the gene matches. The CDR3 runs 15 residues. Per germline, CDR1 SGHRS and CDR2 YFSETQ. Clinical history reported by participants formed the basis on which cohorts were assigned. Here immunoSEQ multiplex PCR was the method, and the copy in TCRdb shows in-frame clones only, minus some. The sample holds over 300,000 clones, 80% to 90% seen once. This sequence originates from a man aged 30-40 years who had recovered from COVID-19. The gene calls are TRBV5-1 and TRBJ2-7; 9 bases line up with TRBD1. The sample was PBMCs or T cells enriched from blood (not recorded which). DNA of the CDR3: TGCGCCAGCAGCCCAGAGGGACAGGGATACTACGAGCAGTACTTC. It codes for CASSPEGQGYYEQYF.